This TCR beta chain stems from a study of shared clonotypes between healthy human individuals. Healthy and HIV-negative, the adult donors had no recent acute infections or vaccinations. TCRdb's copy holds only in-frame clones and misses some; the assay was immunoSEQ multiplex PCR. The repertoire holds 1.4 million or so clones, with about 98.5% as singletons. Study findings and constraints: Rarefaction showed sorted-subset sequencing was incomplete despite large depth.

The CDR3 has 12 residues. Trimming stripped 7 bases from V and 10 bases from J, with 16 bases between. CDR1 and CDR2 (germline): MNHEY, SVGAGI. Turning to this clone: The antigen is undetermined.

The chain is built from TRBV6-5 and TRBJ1-1; a weak D match, TRBD1 (6 bases). Sequencing was done on a sample of naive CD4+ T cells sorted from blood. Subset reported: CD45RA+ positively selected. The source of this sequence is a young man in good health. The CDR3 is CASTNGGRAAFF. The CDR3 DNA reads TGTGCCAGCACCAACGGGGGCAGGGCAGCTTTCTTT.